A selection of T cell receptor beta chains follows, all from one sample in a study of blood T cell repertoires in COVID-19. The assay was immunoSEQ multiplex PCR, and TCRdb's table has in-frame clones only and misses some. The sample records roughly 180,000 clones, around 82% being singletons. Sequencing was carried out using PBMCs or T cells enriched from blood (not recorded which). Receptor source: a middle-aged man who had recovered from COVID-19. The CDR3 runs from the conserved cysteine through the conserved F or W. D genes are given only for firm matches. Clone sizes are given selectively: once, few, many, or a class where the clone is expanded.

J gene	clone size	V gene	D gene	CDR3 protein	CDR3 DNA
TRBJ2-5	-	TRBV27	TRBD1	CASSQQGAFETQYF	TGTGCCAGCAGTCAGCAGGGGGCATTCGAGACCCAGTACTTC
TRBJ1-2	-	TRBV4-3	-	CASSQGPGAGGYTF	TGCGCCAGCAGCCAAGGGCCAGGGGCTGGTGGCTACACCTTC
TRBJ1-1	-	TRBV28	-	CASSFPSTLGEAFF	TGTGCCAGCAGTTTTCCATCGACCCTAGGAGAAGCTTTCTTT
TRBJ2-1	-	TRBV9	TRBD1	CASSHYTGQDYNEQFF	TGTGCCAGCAGCCATTACACGGGACAGGACTACAATGAGCAGTTCTTC
TRBJ1-2	-	TRBV6-2/TRBV6-3	-	CASSYSRTLSKNYGYTF	TGTGCCAGCAGTTACTCGAGGACACTTAGTAAAAACTATGGCTACACCTTC
TRBJ1-5	-	TRBV5-8	-	CASSPQGSDTSNQPQHF	TGTGCCAGCAGCCCCCAGGGGTCAGATACAAGCAATCAGCCCCAGCATTTT
TRBJ2-3	-	TRBV6-4	TRBD2	CASSEGGLDTDTQYF	TGTGCCAGCAGTGAAGGGGGACTAGACACAGATACGCAGTATTTT
TRBJ2-2	-	TRBV5-4	-	CASSLDRGTNTGELFF	TGTGCCAGCAGCTTGGATCGGGGAACGAACACCGGGGAGCTGTTTTTT
TRBJ2-2	-	TRBV3-1/TRBV3-2	-	CASSQDYPGGELFF	TGTGCCAGCAGCCAAGATTACCCGGGGGGGGAGCTGTTTTTT
TRBJ1-1	few	TRBV5-1	-	CASIPDSVNTEAFF	TGCGCCAGCATACCCGACAGCGTGAACACTGAAGCTTTCTTT
TRBJ2-1	-	TRBV19	-	CASKVGVGGYNEQFF	TGTGCCAGTAAGGTGGGAGTAGGTGGGTACAATGAGCAGTTCTTC
TRBJ2-1	-	TRBV9	-	CASSVGLSENNEQFF	TGTGCCAGCAGCGTCGGTCTCAGCGAAAACAATGAGCAGTTCTTC
TRBJ2-1	-	TRBV7-2	TRBD2	CASSFHRLAGALEQFF	TGTGCCAGCAGCTTTCACAGACTAGCGGGAGCGTTAGAGCAGTTCTTC
TRBJ2-7	-	TRBV5-1	-	CASKPTSGQSNEQYF	TGCGCCAGCAAACCCACCTCGGGACAATCTAACGAGCAGTACTTC
TRBJ2-7	-	TRBV9	-	CASSVAPGYYEQYF	TGTGCCAGCAGCGTAGCCCCAGGGTACTACGAGCAGTACTTC
TRBJ1-3	-	TRBV6-1	TRBD1	CASSETGDITIYF	TGTGCCAGCAGTGAGACAGGGGATATCACCATATATTTT
TRBJ2-1	-	TRBV5-1	-	CASSLRVDNEQFF	TGCGCCAGCAGCCTACGAGTGGACAATGAGCAGTTCTTC
TRBJ1-1	-	TRBV28	TRBD1	CASSSWDSTEAFF	TGTGCCAGCAGTTCATGGGACAGTACTGAAGCTTTCTTT